By share, the clone carrying this TCR beta chain counts as medium-sized. Its matching antigen is unknown. These data come from a study of T cells in localized non-small cell lung cancer. The CDR3 runs to 14 residues. The V gene's germline CDR1 is SEHNR and CDR2 FQNEAQ (reference sequence). Trimming left V 4 bases short and J 0 bases short, with 9 bases between. The data were produced by immunoSEQ multiplex PCR, yet TCRdb's version contains in-frame clones alone and is incomplete. The sample records around 40,000 clones, roughly 86% being singletons. Study conclusions and caveats: A denser population of T cells in blood accompanied longer overall survival. Uninvolved nearby lung showed the greatest T cell clonality, exceeding that found in tumor. Within adjacent lung there appeared a median around 57 of the top 100 tumor clones. Tumor samples were not multi-region, leaving intratumor heterogeneity unexcluded.

Sequenced material: peripheral blood, taken before any cancer treatment. The chain carries TRBV7-9 and TRBJ1-2, with no clear D. The receptor's source is a female donor at least 60 years old with stage I squamous cell lung carcinoma. In nucleotides, the CDR3 is TGTGCCAGCAGCTCGAGCTCAGCTAACTATGGCTACACCTTC. Its translation is CASSSSSANYGYTF.